Presented here are 23 T cell receptor beta chains from one specimen sequenced in a study of vaccination effects on CD4 cells after COVID-19. Generated by immunoSEQ multiplex PCR, the TCRdb table keeps only in-frame clones and is missing some. The table includes approximately 28,000 clones, 73% detected once. For these TCRs, the target antigens are not known. Viral peptide pools were used in the ViraFEST assay to expand antigen-specific CD4+ T cells, and sequencing came afterward. A 10-day culture period preceded the isolation of CD4+ T cells. Nobody among the vaccine recipients had prior SARS-CoV-2 infection (nucleocapsid antibodies were negative). The sequencing used CD4+ T cells from PBMCs cultured with HCoV-NL63 spike peptides, collected before COVID-19 vaccination. All receptors come from a human donor who received a COVID-19 vaccine.

The chain combines TRBV19 with TRBJ1-2; D ambiguous. Trimming took 4 bases from V and 8 from J, leaving 8 bases between them. CDR1 LNHDA and CDR2 SQIVND come from the germline V gene (reference sequence). This CDR3 spans 11 amino acids. CDR3 loop: CASSNGWGYTF. The CDR3 region has the DNA TGTGCCAGTAGTAATGGGTGGGGCTACACCTTC.

The V gene is TRBV15, the J gene TRBJ1-4; D might be TRBD1 (5 bases). CDR1 is LNHNV and CDR2 is YYDKDF in the germline V gene (reference sequence). CDR3 length: 15 amino acids. V lost 0 bases to trimming and J lost 7 bases, with 12 bases between them. CDR3 protein: CATSRDRGDGEKLFF. CDR3 nucleotides: TGTGCCACCAGCAGAGATCGAGGGGACGGTGAAAAACTGTTTTTT.

J is TRBJ2-5 and V is TRBV5-4, with 8 bases aligning to TRBD1. Unmatched junction bases numbered 7, after V lost 4 bases and J lost 2 bases. CDR1 is SGHNT and CDR2 is YYREEE in the germline V gene (reference sequence). The CDR3 length is 15 residues. CDR3 loop: CASSPGRTGQETQYF. The CDR3 DNA sequence: TGTGCCAGCAGCCCCGGTAGGACAGGGCAAGAGACCCAGTACTTC.

The rearrangement joins TRBV27 to TRBJ2-7; D may be TRBD1 or TRBD2 (6 bases each). From germline, CDR1 is MNHEY and CDR2 SMNVEV (reference sequence). Deletions cut 5 bases from V and 2 bases from J, with 13 bases between. This CDR3 contains 14 residues. CDR3 DNA sequence: TGTGCCAGCAGTAAACAGGGAGGACCCTACGAGCAGTACTTC. Its translation is CASSKQGGPYEQYF.

This chain links TRBV2 with TRBJ2-5, with no clear D. V shed 5 bases and J shed 1 base, with 8 bases lying between them. CDR3 size: 13 residues. CDR1 and CDR2 from the germline V gene are SNHLY and FYNNEI. This CDR3 reads CASSLDLQETQYF. The DNA of the CDR3 is TGTGCCAGCAGTTTGGACCTCCAAGAGACCCAGTACTTC.

This sequence joins TRBV3-1 (or the pseudogene TRBV3-2) and TRBJ2-7; no definite D call. Germline-derived CDR1 and CDR2 are LGHDT and YNNKEL (reference sequence). This CDR3 has 12 amino acids. The V and J ends lost 3 bases and 7 bases respectively, with 10 bases between them. The DNA for the CDR3 is TGTGCCAGCAGCCAGCTCAAGGGAGAGCAGTACTTC. Translating it yields CASSQLKGEQYF.

The chain recombines TRBV5-1 with TRBJ2-3; D is perhaps TRBD1 (6 bases). The germline V gene encodes CDR1 SGHRS and CDR2 YFSETQ. The CDR3 extends over 15 amino acids. V lost 4 bases and J lost 0, with 12 bases in between. CDR3 nucleotides: TGCGCCAGCAGCCCGGACAGACCTAGCACAGATACGCAGTATTTT. This codes for CASSPDRPSTDTQYF.

This sequence joins TRBV6-6 and TRBJ2-1, with TRBD1 identical over 8 bases. The CDR3 runs 13 residues. The germline V gene encodes CDR1 MNHNY and CDR2 SVGAGI (reference sequence). The trim removed 4 bases at V and 4 bases at J, leaving 0 bases unmatched. CDR3: CASSWTGYNEQFF. The DNA of the CDR3 is TGTGCCAGCAGTTGGACAGGGTACAATGAGCAGTTCTTC.

The V and J genes are TRBV27 and TRBJ2-5, with 7 bases lining up with TRBD1. CDR3 length: 16 residues. The V gene end was trimmed by 5 bases and the J gene end by 2 bases; junction bases not matched to a gene: 11. Germline V CDR1 and CDR2: MNHEY, SMNVEV (reference sequence). The chain's CDR3 is CASSMAGGRAQETQYF. The CDR3 DNA follows: TGTGCCAGCAGTATGGCAGGGGGTCGGGCACAAGAGACCCAGTACTTC.

The V call is TRBV5-1, the J call TRBJ2-3, with D perhaps TRBD1 (6 bases). V lost 0 bases to trimming and J lost 4 bases, with 12 bases between them. The CDR3 covers 15 residues. Germline V gene sequence: CDR1 SGHRS, CDR2 YFSETQ. CDR3 loop: CASSLGTDGADTQYF. CDR3 DNA: TGCGCCAGCAGCTTGGGGACAGACGGAGCAGATACGCAGTATTTT.

The chain couples TRBV5-1 to TRBJ1-5, with 7 positions matching TRBD1. The CDR3 runs 15 residues. The V and J ends lost 1 base and 8 bases, in that order; junction bases with no gene match: 9. Germline-derived CDR1 and CDR2 are SGHRS and YFSETQ. The CDR3 is CASSLLGTDGEPQHF. The CDR3 DNA reads TGCGCCAGCAGCTTGCTCGGGACAGATGGCGAGCCCCAGCATTTT.

V and J are TRBV28 and TRBJ1-2; no firm D call. The CDR3 has 14 residues. Per the germline V gene, CDR1 is MDHEN and CDR2 is SYDVKM. The V end was cut by 8 bases, the J end by 4 bases, with 17 bases between. CDR3 region: CASGSGLSRYGYTF. CDR3 in DNA: TGTGCCAGCGGATCAGGTCTCAGTCGCTATGGCTACACCTTC.

The chain links TRBV10-3 to TRBJ1-3; D is undetermined. This CDR3 comprises 13 residues. Trimming cost V 6 bases and J 0 bases, with 6 bases left between them. Germline V lookup: CDR1 ENHRY, CDR2 SYGVKD. CDR3 nucleotide sequence: TGTGCCATCAGCAGATACTCTGGAAACACCATATATTTT. Translation gives CAISRYSGNTIYF.

This clone showed up just a few times. This chain uses TRBV5-6 with TRBJ2-7; 9 bases map to TRBD1. The length of the CDR3 is 17 residues. The junction had 14 bases not matched to a gene; V was cut back by 3 bases and J by 4 bases. CDR1 SGHDT and CDR2 YYEEEE come from the germline V gene. Written as DNA, the CDR3 is TGTGCCAGCAGCTCGTACACCTCCGGGACAGGGAATTACGAGCAGTACTTC. Translated: CASSSYTSGTGNYEQYF.

The rearrangement joins TRBV4-1 to TRBJ1-2; weak D call: TRBD1 (5 bases). V lost 1 base and J 4 bases, leaving 16 bases between the germline ends. Germline values: CDR1 MGHRA, CDR2 YSYEKL. The length of the CDR3 is 16 residues. The CDR3 region is CASSQVQGEGIYGYTF. The CDR3, as DNA: TGCGCCAGCAGCCAAGTGCAAGGAGAGGGGATCTATGGCTACACCTTC.

The chain has TRBV3-1 (or the pseudogene TRBV3-2) and TRBJ1-1, with 7 bases fitting TRBD1. V was clipped by 4 bases and J by 1 base; unmatched bases: 9. The CDR3 length is 16 residues. Germline values: CDR1 LGHDT, CDR2 YNNKEL (reference sequence). CDR3 region: CASSLGKGARNTEAFF. In DNA, the CDR3 is TGTGCCAGCAGCCTAGGGAAGGGGGCCCGGAACACTGAAGCTTTCTTT.

The chain links TRBV5-5 to TRBJ1-4, with 7 positions matching TRBD1. The CDR3 has 14 amino acids. Trimming removed 6 bases from V and 8 bases from J; junction bases left unmatched: 10. Germline CDR1 is SGHKS and CDR2 is YYEKEE (reference sequence). DNA of the CDR3: TGTGCCAGCACCCGGGAGGGGGCGAGCGAAAAACTGTTTTTT. It codes for CASTREGASEKLFF.

This rearrangement joins TRBV12-5 to TRBJ2-7, with TRBD1 matching over 8 bases. The trim removed 2 bases at V and 4 bases at J, leaving 13 bases unmatched. The CDR3 has 17 amino acids. Germline CDR1 LGHNT, CDR2 FRNRAP. CDR3 in DNA: TGTGCTAGTGGTTTGCCCCGGACAGGGAGGACTCTATACGAGCAGTACTTC. Translating gives CASGLPRTGRTLYEQYF. Looking up the rest from reference TRBV12-5 and TRBJ2-7 gives the full variable domain: DARVTQTPRHKVTEMGQEVTMRCQPILGHNTVFWYRQTMMQGLELLAYFRNRAPLDDSGMPKDRFSAEMPDATLATLKIQPSEPRDSAVYFCASGLPRTGRTLYEQYFGPGTRLTVT.

The rearrangement joins TRBV7-8 to TRBJ2-7; 12 nucleotides line up with TRBD1. Unmatched junction bases numbered 5, after V lost 5 bases and J lost 6 bases. Germline assignment: CDR1 SGHVS and CDR2 FQNEAQ. This CDR3 contains 14 residues. The CDR3 here is CASSPGQGALEQYF. The DNA of the CDR3 is TGTGCCAGCAGCCCGGGACAGGGGGCACTCGAGCAGTACTTC.

This clone was detected a few times. As DNA, the CDR3 is TGTGCCAGCAGCGTAGACAGGGTTTGGAACACTGAAGCTTTCTTT. Translating gives CASSVDRVWNTEAFF. The rearrangement uses TRBV7-9 and TRBJ1-1; 7 bases line up with TRBD1. The CDR3 has 15 amino acids. Unmatched junction bases numbered 7, after V lost 5 bases and J lost 1 base. Germline lookup yields CDR1 SEHNR and CDR2 FQNEAQ (reference sequence).

The chain recombines TRBV5-4 with TRBJ1-1, with 7 bases that match TRBD1. CDR3 length: 13 residues. Per germline, CDR1 SGHNT and CDR2 YYREEE (reference sequence). V was clipped by 3 bases and J by 5 bases; unmatched bases: 4. The DNA for the CDR3 is TGTGCCAGCAGCTCGACAGGGAAAACTGAAGCTTTCTTT. As protein: CASSSTGKTEAFF.

This sequence joins TRBV19 and TRBJ1-2; a weak D match, TRBD1 (6 bases). Trimming took 6 bases from V and 3 from J, leaving 23 bases between them. The CDR3 extends over 17 amino acids. CDR1 and CDR2 (germline): LNHDA, SQIVND (reference sequence). The CDR3 sequence is CASSTVHSQGSHYGYTF. The CDR3 DNA reads TGTGCCAGTAGCACCGTGCATTCTCAGGGGAGTCACTATGGCTACACCTTC.

This clone was found a few times. The genes are TRBV4-1 and TRBJ1-2, with D uncertain. Germline lookup yields CDR1 MGHRA and CDR2 YSYEKL. This CDR3 is 15 amino acids long. Trimming stripped 0 bases from V and 4 bases from J, with 12 bases between. The CDR3 DNA reads TGCGCCAGCAGCCAAGATTCAAGTATCCCCTATGGCTACACCTTC. It specifies CASSQDSSIPYGYTF.